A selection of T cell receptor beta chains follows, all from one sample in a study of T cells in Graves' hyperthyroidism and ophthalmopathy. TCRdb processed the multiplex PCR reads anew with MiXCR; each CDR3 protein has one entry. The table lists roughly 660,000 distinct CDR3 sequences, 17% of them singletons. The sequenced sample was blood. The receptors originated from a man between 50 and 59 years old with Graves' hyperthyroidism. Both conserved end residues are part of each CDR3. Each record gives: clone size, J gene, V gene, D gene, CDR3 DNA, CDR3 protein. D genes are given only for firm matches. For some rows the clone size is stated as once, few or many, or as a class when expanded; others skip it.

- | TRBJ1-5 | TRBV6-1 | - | TGTGCCAGCAGTGAGCGCCCTGGAAAGCATTTT | CASSERPGKHF
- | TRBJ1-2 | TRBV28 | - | TGTGCCAGCGAGACGGGGACCTATGGCTACACCTTC | CASETGTYGYTF
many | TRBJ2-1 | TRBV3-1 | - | TGTGCCAGCAGCCCCGCTGGGACGGGGAAGAATGAGCAGTTCTTC | CASSPAGTGKNEQFF
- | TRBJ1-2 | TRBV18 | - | TGTGCCAGCTCACCAAAGCAGAAAGGCTACACCTTC | CASSPKQKGYTF
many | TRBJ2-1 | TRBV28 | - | TGTGCCAGCAGTTTATTGGTCCTAGACCCCAAGCAGTTCTTC | CASSLLVLDPKQFF
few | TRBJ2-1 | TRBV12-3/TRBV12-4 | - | TGTGCCAGCAGTTTAGCTAGCGCCCCCGAGGGCAATGAGCAGTTCTTC | CASSLASAPEGNEQFF
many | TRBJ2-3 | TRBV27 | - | TGTGCCAGCAGTTTCTCCCCAGCTCGGAACACAGATACGCAGTATTTT | CASSFSPARNTDTQYF
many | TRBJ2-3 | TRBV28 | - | TGTGCCAGCAGTTCGGGAACAGATACGCAGTATTTT | CASSSGTDTQYF
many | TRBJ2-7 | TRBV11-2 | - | TGTGCCAGCAGCGATATCACGGACCAGTACGAGCAGTACTTC | CASSDITDQYEQYF
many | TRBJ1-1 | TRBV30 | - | TGTGCCTGGACCCCACAGGGTAACACTGAAGCTTTCTTT | CAWTPQGNTEAFF
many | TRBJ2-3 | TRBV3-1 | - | TGTGCCAGCAGTCGGCGGAGCACAGATACGCAGTATTTT | CASSRRSTDTQYF
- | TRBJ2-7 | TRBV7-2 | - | TGTGCCAGCAGCTTACCCCCTCGTAACGAGCAGTACTTC | CASSLPPRNEQYF
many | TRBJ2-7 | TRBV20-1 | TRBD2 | TGCAGTGCTAGGGGACTAGCGGGAACCGAGCAGTACTTC | CSARGLAGTEQYF
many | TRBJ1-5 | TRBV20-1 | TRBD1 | TGCAGTGCTAGAGTCAGGGGGGATTCACAGCCCCAGCATTTT | CSARVRGDSQPQHF
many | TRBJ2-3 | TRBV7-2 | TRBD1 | TGTGCCAGCAGCTCGGGACAGGGATATCCAGATACGCAGTATTTT | CASSSGQGYPDTQYF
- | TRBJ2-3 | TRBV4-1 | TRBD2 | TGCGCCAGCAGCCAAGATGGGGGGAGGGCCACAGATACGCAGTATTTT | CASSQDGGRATDTQYF
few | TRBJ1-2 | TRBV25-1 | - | TGTGCCAGCAGTGAATTGGACTTTGGCTACACCTTC | CASSELDFGYTF
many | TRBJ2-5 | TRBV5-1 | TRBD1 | TGCGCCAGCAGCTTGGGTTCTCCGACAGGGGGAGAGACCCAGTACTTC | CASSLGSPTGGETQYF
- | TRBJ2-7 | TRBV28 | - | TGTGCCAGCAGTTCACCGGACTGGGACTACGAGCAGTACTTC | CASSSPDWDYEQYF
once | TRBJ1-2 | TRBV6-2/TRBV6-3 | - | TGTGCCAGCAGCCTGACAGCAGCCTATGGCTACACCTTC | CASSLTAAYGYTF
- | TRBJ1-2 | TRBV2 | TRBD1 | TGTGCCAGCAGATGGACAGGGCATGGCTACACCTTC | CASRWTGHGYTF
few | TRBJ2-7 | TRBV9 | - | TGTGCCAGCAGCGTAGGAGGGGGGAACGAGCAGTACTTC | CASSVGGGNEQYF
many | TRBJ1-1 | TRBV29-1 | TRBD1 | TGCAGCGTAAGACAGGGCTTCACTGAAGCTTTCTTT | CSVRQGFTEAFF
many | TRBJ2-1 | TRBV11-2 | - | TGTGCCAGCACCCTCGGTCCCCGCTCCTACAATGAGCAGTTCTTC | CASTLGPRSYNEQFF
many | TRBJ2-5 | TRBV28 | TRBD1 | TGTGCCAGCAGAGGTCCCGGACAGGGTAGAGAGACCCAGTACTTC | CASRGPGQGRETQYF
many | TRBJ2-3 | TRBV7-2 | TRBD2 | TGTGCCAGCAGCGCGAGCGGGAGGAACGCAGATACGCAGTATTTT | CASSASGRNADTQYF
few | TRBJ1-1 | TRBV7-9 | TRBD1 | TGTGCCAGCAGCCCGTGGACAGGGGGCGAGAGGACTGAAGCTTTCTTT | CASSPWTGGERTEAFF
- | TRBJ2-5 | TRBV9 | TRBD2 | TGTGCCAGCAGCCAGAGCGGGGCCGAGACCCAGTACTTC | CASSQSGAETQYF
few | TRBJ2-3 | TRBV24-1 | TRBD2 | TGTGCCACCAGTGATTTGGGGCTAGCGGTGCAGTATTTT | CATSDLGLAVQYF
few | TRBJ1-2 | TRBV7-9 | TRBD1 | TGTGCCAGCAGCTTGTCCAGGGGGCAATATGGCTACACCTTC | CASSLSRGQYGYTF
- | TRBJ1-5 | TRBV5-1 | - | TGCGCCAGCAGCTTGGGGTTTGGAGGCAATCAGCCCCAGCATTTT | CASSLGFGGNQPQHF
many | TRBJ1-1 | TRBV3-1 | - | TGTGCCAGCAGCCAAGATCCGAACACTGAAGCTTTCTTT | CASSQDPNTEAFF
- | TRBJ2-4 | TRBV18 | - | TGTGCCAGCTCACCATTGATGGGGGCGAACATTCAGTACTTC | CASSPLMGANIQYF
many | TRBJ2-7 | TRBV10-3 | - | TGTGCCATCAGCGCGGTGGGCGTCGACTCCTACGAGCAGTACTTC | CAISAVGVDSYEQYF
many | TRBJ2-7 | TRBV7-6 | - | TGTGCCAGCAGCTCGGTGGACAGAGCCTACGAGCAGTACTTC | CASSSVDRAYEQYF
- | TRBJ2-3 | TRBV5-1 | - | TGCGCCAACAGCTTGGGTGGGGGCACAGATACGCAGTATTTT | CANSLGGGTDTQYF
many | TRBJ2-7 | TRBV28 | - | TGTGCCAGCAGTTTAAAGTACCAGCAGTACTTC | CASSLKYQQYF
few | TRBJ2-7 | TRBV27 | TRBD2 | TGTGCCAGCAGTTTACACAGCGGGAGGCTATACGAGCAGTACTTC | CASSLHSGRLYEQYF
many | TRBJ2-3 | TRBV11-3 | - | TGTGCCAGCAGCTTAGAGCCCACAGATACGCAGTATTTT | CASSLEPTDTQYF
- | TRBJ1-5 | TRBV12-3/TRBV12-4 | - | TGTGCCAGCAGTTTTTGGGAAGGACAGCCCCAGCATTTT | CASSFWEGQPQHF
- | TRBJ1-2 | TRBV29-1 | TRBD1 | TGCAGCGCCTACCCCGCCGACAGGGGCTCTGGCTACACCTTC | CSAYPADRGSGYTF
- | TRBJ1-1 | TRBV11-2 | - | TGTGCCAGCAGCTTAGTTCCAGAGAACACTGAAGCTTTCTTT | CASSLVPENTEAFF